The 25 T cell receptor beta chains below come from one sample, sequenced in a study of vaccination and CD4 T cells after COVID-19. No antigen is known for these receptors. Researchers used the Oncomine TCR Beta short-read assay to sequence DNA from cultured CD4+ T cells. In TCRdb, the PCR reads were re-called with MiXCR into one record per CDR3 protein. Of roughly 9,800 distinct CDR3 sequences in the sample, 35% to 40% were seen once. Noted treatment: approximately nine-day PBMC culture with coronavirus spike peptide pools or control peptides (ViraFEST assay). Harvesting of the unexposed donor's CD4+ T cells predated the COVID-19 pandemic (2011-2018). The material sequenced was CD4+ T cells from blood, cultured in vitro. The receptors derive from a human donor in good health.

This clonotype was seen only a few times. V gene TRBV27 combines with J gene TRBJ1-2, with unresolved D. The germline V and J ends were trimmed by 2 bases and 3 bases, with 7 bases remaining between them. The CDR3 is 13 residues long. Germline CDR1 is MNHEY and CDR2 is SMNVEV (reference sequence). The CDR3 is CASSLREHYGYTF. CDR3 bases: TGTGCCAGCAGTTTAAGAGAACACTATGGCTACACCTTC.

The chain combines TRBV20-1 with TRBJ2-1; 11 bases are shared with TRBD2. With 2 bases clipped from V and 0 bases from J, the junction kept 9 bases outside the gene matches. CDR1 and CDR2 from the germline V gene are DFQATT and SNEGSKA (reference sequence). The CDR3 has 18 amino acids. The CDR3 protein is CSARKRRTSGPSYNEQFF. For the CDR3, the DNA is TGCAGTGCTAGAAAGAGGAGGACTAGCGGGCCCTCCTACAATGAGCAGTTCTTC.

The rearrangement links TRBV7-7 to TRBJ2-2, with 10 bases aligning to TRBD2. Germline values: CDR1 SSHAT, CDR2 FNYEAQ (reference sequence). Trimming cost V 6 bases and J 0 bases; bases outside gene matches: 10. The CDR3 consists of 18 residues. CDR3 sequence reads: CASRAGTSADANTGELFF. The CDR3 nucleotides read TGTGCCAGCAGGGCCGGGACTAGCGCAGACGCGAACACCGGGGAGCTGTTTTTT.

A few counts support this clonotype. V and J are TRBV6-1 and TRBJ1-1; D might be TRBD1 (6 bases). The V gene lost 5 bases and the J gene lost 4 bases, with 20 bases spanning the gap. This CDR3 is built from 16 residues. CDR1 is MNHNS, CDR2 SASEGT, per germline. The CDR3 is CASSPPIGQGSTEAFF. The CDR3 DNA reads as TGTGCCAGCAGTCCCCCGATAGGGCAGGGGAGCACTGAAGCTTTCTTT.

The genes are TRBV7-8 and TRBJ2-3, with 9 bases matching TRBD1. The length of the CDR3 is 15 residues. V was pared by 5 bases and J by 6 bases, with 9 bases of the junction left unmatched. The germline gives CDR1 SGHVS, CDR2 FQNEAQ. CDR3 protein: CASSGSGQGKDTQYF. The CDR3 nucleotides are TGTGCCAGCAGCGGGTCGGGACAGGGTAAGGATACGCAGTATTTT.

The V and J genes are TRBV28 and TRBJ1-6; D not certain. V was shortened by 4 bases and J by 7 bases, with 11 bases between the two germline ends. Per germline, CDR1 MDHEN and CDR2 SYDVKM. The CDR3 spans 14 residues. The CDR3 region has the DNA TGTGCCAGCAGTTCAACGGCGCGAAATTCACCCCTCCACTTT. Residues: CASSSTARNSPLHF.

This chain connects TRBV9 to TRBJ1-1; 10 nucleotides agree with TRBD1. J lost 3 bases, V lost 3 bases, and 2 bases had no gene match. Looked up from germline, CDR1 is SGDLS and CDR2 is YYNGEE. The CDR3 consists of 14 residues. The CDR3 coding sequence is TGTGCCAGCAGCGCGACAGGGGGCCACACTGAAGCTTTCTTT. This gives the protein CASSATGGHTEAFF.

As DNA, the CDR3 is TGTGCCAGCAGTGAACTCGTGGGGCAGGGGGCCCTGAACACTGAAGCTTTCTTT. Its protein product is CASSELVGQGALNTEAFF. This chain uses TRBV6-1 with TRBJ1-1; the match to TRBD1 covers 8 bases. Per the germline V gene, CDR1 is MNHNS and CDR2 is SASEGT. J gave up 0 bases and V 2 bases, and 11 bases lay outside the gene matches. The CDR3 has 18 residues.

The chain joins TRBV5-4 to TRBJ1-6; D is ambiguous. This CDR3 region has 12 residues. V shed 4 bases and J shed 9 bases, with 8 bases lying between them. Germline-derived CDR1 and CDR2 are SGHNT and YYREEE (reference sequence). The CDR3 DNA follows: TGTGCCAGCAGCGCCGCGCTTTCACCCCTCCACTTT. It specifies CASSAALSPLHF.

V gene TRBV20-1 combines with J gene TRBJ2-3; tentatively, D is TRBD2 (6 bases). The CDR3 length is 14 residues. CDR1 is DFQATT, CDR2 SNEGSKA, per germline (reference sequence). Trimming shortened V by 6 bases and J by 2 bases, and 15 bases separated the two germline ends. The chain's CDR3 is CSATGTVITDTQYF. The CDR3, as DNA: TGCAGTGCGACCGGGACTGTAATCACAGATACGCAGTATTTT.

The chain couples TRBV6-2 or TRBV6-3 to TRBJ2-1, with 7 bases identical to TRBD2. V lost 0 bases and J lost 0; bases outside the gene matches: 11. Germline CDR1 is MNHEY and CDR2 is SVGEGT. The CDR3 is 19 amino acids. CDR3: CASSYSTSMWGGSYNEQFF. In DNA, the CDR3 is TGTGCCAGCAGTTACTCAACTTCGATGTGGGGGGGCTCCTACAATGAGCAGTTCTTC.

The chain combines TRBV12-3 or TRBV12-4 with TRBJ2-3; 12 nucleotides line up with TRBD2. There are 15 residues in the CDR3. The V segment lost 3 bases and the J segment 3 bases; nucleotides outside the gene matches: 1. The CDR3, as DNA: TGTGCCAGCAGTTTGACTAGCGGGAGTACAGATACGCAGTATTTT. Its translation is CASSLTSGSTDTQYF.

The chain has TRBV24-1 and TRBJ2-3; maybe TRBD2 (5 bases). Looked up from germline, CDR1 is KGHDR and CDR2 is SFDVKD. This CDR3 spans 11 amino acids. V lost 1 base to trimming and J lost 11 bases, with 6 bases between them. The CDR3 here is CATSDFREQYF. The CDR3 nucleotides are TGTGCCACCAGTGATTTCCGGGAGCAGTATTTT.

V usage is TRBV27 and J usage is TRBJ1-1; tentatively, D is TRBD1 (6 bases). V dropped 5 bases and J dropped 0 bases, with 16 bases sitting between them. CDR3 length equals 16 residues. CDR1 is MNHEY and CDR2 is SMNVEV in the germline V gene (reference sequence). CDR3 loop: CASSPRIGGMNTEAFF. CDR3 coding DNA: TGTGCCAGCAGTCCGAGAATCGGGGGCATGAACACTGAAGCTTTCTTT.

The DNA for the CDR3 is TGTGCCTGGCGGGGACTAGCCCAGAATGAGCAGTTCTTC. Protein: CAWRGLAQNEQFF. V is TRBV30 and J is TRBJ2-1; TRBD2 aligns across 9 bases. CDR1 GTSNPN and CDR2 SVGIG come from the germline V gene (reference sequence). V trimming: 5 bases; J trimming: 7 bases; junction bases outside the gene matches: 6. This CDR3 comprises 13 residues.

This clonotype was counted a few times. The chain couples TRBV24-1 to TRBJ2-6, with D possibly being TRBD1 (6 bases). Trimming removed 9 bases at V and 0 bases at J, with 14 bases between. This CDR3 spans 16 amino acids. The germline V gene encodes CDR1 KGHDR and CDR2 SFDVKD. The CDR3 loop reads CATGTRDNSGANVLTF. The CDR3 DNA follows: TGTGCCACCGGTACCCGGGACAACTCTGGGGCCAACGTCCTGACTTTC.

CDR3 sequence: CASSDQSVNQPQHF. The CDR3 nucleotides are TGTGCCAGCAGTGACCAGTCTGTGAATCAGCCCCAGCATTTT. V and J are TRBV2 and TRBJ1-5, with D unresolved. The V gene lost 3 bases and the J gene lost 4 bases, with 10 bases spanning the gap. Germline lookup yields CDR1 SNHLY and CDR2 FYNNEI. This CDR3 comprises 14 residues.

The V gene is TRBV15, the J gene TRBJ2-7; D possibly matches TRBD1 or TRBD2 (6 bases each). The ends were cut back, 3 bases at V and 0 bases at J, with 12 bases in the middle. CDR1 is LNHNV, CDR2 YYDKDF, per germline (reference sequence). This CDR3 contains 15 residues. CDR3 residues: CATSSAGGSSYEQYF. DNA of the CDR3: TGTGCCACCAGCAGTGCCGGGGGCTCCTCCTACGAGCAGTACTTC.

This clonotype appeared a few times. This rearrangement joins TRBV7-2 to TRBJ2-2, with a weak D call TRBD2 (5 bases). In germline, CDR1 is SGHTA, CDR2 FQGNSA. V shed 5 bases and J shed 6 bases, with 19 bases lying between them. The length of the CDR3 is 16 residues. The CDR3 nucleotides read TGTGCCAGCAGCGTTCGCCTTGGAAACGGGGCCGGGGAGCTGTTTTTT. Amino acid sequence: CASSVRLGNGAGELFF.

This clonotype came up a few times. The V gene is TRBV20-1, the J gene TRBJ1-6, with TRBD1 as a possible D gene (5 bases). Trimming left V 6 bases short and J 7 bases short, with 19 bases between. This CDR3 comprises 15 residues. CDR1 and CDR2 (germline): DFQATT, SNEGSKA (reference sequence). The chain's CDR3 is CSAGRSTTPNSPLHF. In nucleotides, the CDR3 is TGCAGTGCGGGGCGCTCCACTACCCCAAATTCACCCCTCCACTTT.

V usage is TRBV10-1 and J usage is TRBJ1-1; the D gene is possibly TRBD1 (5 bases). The V gene lost 6 bases and the J gene lost 1 base, with 15 bases spanning the gap. This CDR3 region has 15 residues. From germline, CDR1 is WNHNN and CDR2 SYGVQD (reference sequence). The CDR3 protein is CASRPDLTGNTEAFF. The DNA for the CDR3 is TGCGCCAGCAGACCCGACCTTACAGGGAACACTGAAGCTTTCTTT.

The chain joins TRBV6-1 to TRBJ2-1; D might be TRBD2 (6 bases). Germline loops: CDR1 MNHNS, CDR2 SASEGT. The CDR3 has 14 amino acids. V was trimmed by 5 bases and J by 10 bases, leaving 18 bases between them. The CDR3 protein is CASSPIGTAFEQFF. DNA for the CDR3: TGTGCCAGCAGTCCAATTGGGACTGCCTTCGAGCAGTTCTTC.

There are a few counts of this clonotype. J is TRBJ1-2 and V is TRBV6-1, with no clear D. Deletions cut 6 bases from V and 4 bases from J, with 15 bases between. This CDR3 contains 14 residues. Germline V lookup: CDR1 MNHNS, CDR2 SASEGT. CDR3 in amino acids: CASRQAGSLYGYTF. CDR3 coding DNA: TGTGCCAGCAGGCAGGCCGGGTCCCTCTATGGCTACACCTTC.

This clonotype appeared a few times. CDR3 residues: CSARVSGSAVTQYF. The CDR3 nucleotides read TGCAGTGCTAGAGTTAGCGGGAGTGCCGTGACCCAGTACTTC. V and J are TRBV20-1 and TRBJ2-5, with 9 positions matching TRBD2. The CDR3 totals 14 residues. Germline V gene data show CDR1 as DFQATT and CDR2 as SNEGSKA (reference sequence). After removal of 1 base from V and 7 bases from J, the junction contained 7 bases not matched to a gene.

This rearrangement joins TRBV12-3 or TRBV12-4 to TRBJ1-1, with a weak D call TRBD1 (5 bases). V was trimmed by 1 base and J by 6 bases, leaving 9 bases between them. This CDR3 contains 13 residues. The CDR3 DNA is TGTGCCAGCAGTTTAGGGTTGGGGGCTGAAGCTTTCTTT. It yields the protein CASSLGLGAEAFF.